This T cell receptor beta chain was profiled in a study of T-cell reconstitution after alpha-beta-depleted transplantation in children. CDR3 length: 15 residues. V was clipped by 5 bases and J by 1 base, with 14 bases between them. The authors prepared the TCRbeta library with unique molecular identifiers. From the PCR reads, TCRdb called clonotypes with MiXCR, one entry per CDR3 protein. Among some 240,000 distinct CDR3 sequences listed, around 8.9% were seen once. There are many counts of this clonotype. The chain couples TRBV12-3 or TRBV12-4 to TRBJ1-1, with D perhaps matching TRBD1 (5 bases). The sequencing here drew on PBMCs from the stem cell graft donor, taken from the stem cell graft. The TCR originated in a human donor who donated a stem cell graft to a child with SCID. DNA of the CDR3: TGTGCCAGCAGTCCGTGGGACTCCTCGAACACTGAAGCTTTCTTT. Its protein product is CASSPWDSSNTEAFF.